This TCR beta chain is drawn from a study of T-cell memory formation after mild COVID-19. Regarding the study as a whole: The second-wave clones peaking on day 37 were not confirmed as SARS-CoV-2-specific. A subset of responding clones appeared in pre-infection memory, suggesting cross-reactive memory joined.

With regard to this clonotype: Its cognate antigen is unknown.

Via MiXCR, TCRdb re-called the 5' RACE reads, giving one row per CDR3 protein. The table lists under 250,000 distinct CDR3 sequences, more than 8% of them singletons. Per germline, CDR1 SGHRS and CDR2 YFSETQ. V lost 2 bases and J lost 8; bases outside the gene matches: 9. The CDR3 has 15 amino acids. Sequences were obtained from PBMCs or a T cell subset sorted from them (not recorded which). The chain combines TRBV5-1 with TRBJ2-1; TRBD2 agrees at 8 bases. The sequence was obtained from a man aged 18 to 29 who had mild COVID-19 (a few samples of this study predate the infection). Cell type and time point are not known. In DNA form, the CDR3 reads TGCGCCAGCAGCTTCGTCGCGGGGGGCCAAGATGAGCAGTTCTTC. The encoded protein is CASSFVAGGQDEQFF.